These 21 T cell receptor beta chains originate from one sample sequenced in a study of blood T cell repertoires in COVID-19. Data came from immunoSEQ multiplex PCR; TCRdb stores just in-frame clones and leaves some out. Among over 200,000 clones listed, around 88% were seen once. Source material: PBMCs or T cells enriched from blood (not recorded which). The origin of the receptors is a woman between 25 and 40 years old who had been exposed to COVID-19.

This clone was counted only a few times. The sample has other DNA sequences that encode this CDR3 too. The chain joins TRBV19 to TRBJ1-2; 9 positions match TRBD1. The J segment lost 6 bases and the V segment lost 6 bases, leaving 8 bases of the junction unmatched. Germline V CDR1 and CDR2: LNHDA, SQIVND (reference sequence). The CDR3 is made up of 14 amino acids. CDR3 sequence reads: CASSPGQGSHGYTF. The CDR3 DNA sequence: TGTGCCAGTAGCCCGGGACAGGGAAGCCATGGCTACACCTTC.

The CDR3 reads CASARQGSSYEQYF. In nucleotides, the CDR3 is TGTGCCAGCGCCCGACAGGGAAGCTCCTACGAGCAGTACTTC. This sequence joins TRBV6-5 and TRBJ2-7, with 7 bases matching TRBD1. Germline loops: CDR1 MNHEY, CDR2 SVGAGI. After removal of 8 bases from V and 0 bases from J, the junction contained 7 bases not matched to a gene. This CDR3 contains 14 residues.

The rearrangement joins TRBV7-2 to TRBJ2-7, with 11 nucleotides matching TRBD2. This CDR3 spans 14 amino acids. V trimming: 5 bases; J trimming: 5 bases; junction bases outside the gene matches: 5. Germline V lookup: CDR1 SGHTA, CDR2 FQGNSA. In DNA form, the CDR3 reads TGTGCCAGCAGCACGGGACTAGCGGTCGACGAGCAGTACTTC. It encodes CASSTGLAVDEQYF.

This rearrangement joins TRBV24-1 to TRBJ1-2, with D possibly TRBD1 on 5 matching bases. The CDR3 has 14 residues. CDR1 is KGHDR and CDR2 is SFDVKD in the germline V gene. The V end lost 7 bases, the J end lost 4 bases, and 15 bases lay between the germline ends. The CDR3 loop is CATRPRAGSYGYTF. Here the CDR3 DNA reads TGTGCCACCAGGCCCAGGGCCGGAAGCTATGGCTACACCTTC.

V is TRBV2 and J is TRBJ1-2; 7 nucleotides agree with TRBD1. The CDR3 is 13 amino acids. Losses at the gene ends were 10 bases for V and 8 bases for J; bases not matched to a gene: 13. CDR1 and CDR2 from the germline V gene are SNHLY and FYNNEI. The CDR3 nucleotides read TGTGCCACAGGAGAACAGGGGATAGAAGGCTACACCTTC. It codes for CATGEQGIEGYTF.

The chain uses TRBV29-1 and TRBJ2-1; no clear D gene. V lost 3 bases to trimming and J lost 4 bases, with 4 bases between them. CDR1 and CDR2 (germline): SQVTM, ANQGSEA. CDR3 size: 11 residues. The CDR3 nucleotides are TGCAGCGTTGACGGTTACAATGAGCAGTTCTTC. Its translation: CSVDGYNEQFF.

The CDR3 region is CASSDLSGGTREAFF. The CDR3 region has the DNA TGCGCCAGCAGCGACCTCTCGGGGGGCACCAGGGAAGCTTTCTTT. The chain joins TRBV4-1 to TRBJ1-1, with a tentative D call TRBD1 (6 bases). Deletions cut 5 bases from V and 8 bases from J, with 21 bases between. The germline V gene encodes CDR1 MGHRA and CDR2 YSYEKL. This CDR3 has 15 residues.

This chain connects TRBV6-5 to TRBJ1-2; 7 nucleotides line up with TRBD1. V was clipped by 5 bases and J by 6 bases; unmatched bases: 6. Looked up from germline, CDR1 is MNHEY and CDR2 is SVGAGI. The CDR3 is made up of 13 amino acids. CDR3 protein: CASSRRQGDGYTF. DNA of the CDR3: TGTGCCAGCAGTAGACGACAGGGCGATGGCTACACCTTC.

The chain combines TRBV5-4 with TRBJ2-4; 7 bases line up with TRBD1. The CDR3 contains 14 residues. V lost 2 bases to trimming and J lost 1 base; unmatched junction nucleotides: 0. The germline gives CDR1 SGHNT, CDR2 YYREEE (reference sequence). This CDR3 is CASSLQGAKNIQYF. CDR3 in DNA: TGTGCCAGCAGCTTACAGGGGGCCAAAAACATTCAGTACTTC.

The chain's CDR3 is CASSERGGVNEQFF. The CDR3, as DNA: TGTGCCAGTAGTGAGCGGGGGGGAGTGAATGAGCAGTTCTTC. V and J are TRBV19 and TRBJ2-1; TRBD2 aligns across 10 bases. Germline CDR1 reads LNHDA; CDR2 reads SQIVND (reference sequence). This CDR3 spans 14 amino acids. Germline trimming cut 5 bases from V and 7 bases from J; bases unmatched to any gene: 5.

V is TRBV3-1 (or the pseudogene TRBV3-2) and J is TRBJ1-5; D possibly corresponds to TRBD1 (5 bases). Germline CDR1 and CDR2: LGHDT and YNNKEL (reference sequence). This CDR3 comprises 15 residues. Deletions cut 1 base from V and 2 bases from J, with 9 bases between. This chain's CDR3 is CASSQGGLGNQPQHF. In DNA form, the CDR3 reads TGTGCCAGCAGCCAAGGGGGACTGGGCAATCAGCCCCAGCATTTT.

The rearrangement joins TRBV28 to TRBJ1-5; D remains unclear. Looked up from germline, CDR1 is MDHEN and CDR2 is SYDVKM. V lost 6 bases to trimming and J lost 3 bases, with 12 bases between them. The CDR3 consists of 14 residues. The CDR3 sequence: CASSLRGSNQPQHF. As DNA, the CDR3 is TGTGCCAGCAGCCTCCGGGGTTCCAATCAGCCCCAGCATTTT.

This chain links TRBV2 with TRBJ1-1; 11 bases are shared with TRBD1. CDR3 size: 15 residues. The germline gives CDR1 SNHLY, CDR2 FYNNEI. V dropped 7 bases and J dropped 4; count of bases not matched to a gene: 8. CDR3 sequence: CASTGQGALVTEAFF. The CDR3 nucleotides read TGTGCCAGCACCGGACAGGGGGCGTTGGTCACTGAAGCTTTCTTT.

In this sample, this clone turned up once. The gene calls are TRBV5-1 and TRBJ2-7, with TRBD2 as a possible D gene (5 bases). This CDR3 has 12 amino acids. Germline V gene data show CDR1 as SGHRS and CDR2 as YFSETQ. V was pared by 6 bases and J by 5 bases, with 12 bases between. The CDR3 DNA follows: TGCGCCAGCACCGACTGGGGAGACGAGCAGTACTTC. Translation: CASTDWGDEQYF.

The chain joins TRBV3-1 (or the pseudogene TRBV3-2) to TRBJ2-7, with 10 bases aligning to TRBD1. Germline V gene data show CDR1 as LGHDT and CDR2 as YNNKEL (reference sequence). This CDR3 has 15 amino acids. Losses at the gene ends were 2 bases for V and 4 bases for J; bases not matched to a gene: 5. The CDR3: CASSQPGTGEYEQYF. In DNA, the CDR3 is TGTGCCAGCAGCCAACCCGGGACAGGGGAGTACGAGCAGTACTTC.

This clone is judged medium-sized. The V call is TRBV14, the J call TRBJ2-3; no reliable D call. Germline CDR1 and CDR2: SGHDN and FVKESK. The CDR3 runs 15 residues. V shed 1 base and J shed 6 bases, with 14 bases lying between them. The CDR3 bases are TGTGCCAGCAGCCAAGGTCAGGTCTTATTTGATACGCAGTATTTT. Translated, it gives CASSQGQVLFDTQYF.

The chain combines TRBV5-1 with TRBJ1-6, with D uncertain. With 0 bases removed from V and 7 bases from J, the gap between germline ends came to 11 bases. This CDR3 has 15 amino acids. Germline V CDR1 and CDR2: SGHRS, YFSETQ. CDR3 DNA sequence: TGCGCCAGCAGCTTGGATCCTTCTATGAATTCACCCCTCCACTTT. Its protein is CASSLDPSMNSPLHF. The full variable domain, in which reference TRBV5-1 and TRBJ1-6 provide the parts outside the CDR3, is KAGVTQTPRYLIKTRGQQVTLSCSPISGHRSVSWYQQTPGQGLQFLFEYFSETQRNKGNFPGRFSGRQFSNSRSEMNVSTLELGDSALYLCASSLDPSMNSPLHFGNGTRLTVT.

This chain uses TRBV13 with TRBJ2-4; TRBD2 matches at 10 bases. Germline V CDR1 and CDR2: PRHDT, FYEKMQ (reference sequence). The trim removed 4 bases at V and 8 bases at J, leaving 2 bases unmatched. The CDR3 has 13 residues. The CDR3 nucleotides read TGTGCCAGCAGCTCCAGCGGGGGGGACATTCAGTACTTC. It is translated as CASSSSGGDIQYF.

This sequence joins TRBV24-1 and TRBJ2-7; TRBD1 is a possible D gene (6 bases). The CDR3 covers 13 residues. Germline V gene data show CDR1 as KGHDR and CDR2 as SFDVKD. Trimming took off 7 bases at V and 0 bases at J, with 9 bases between the two ends. CDR3 region: CATSRDNSYEQYF. In DNA form, the CDR3 reads TGTGCCACCAGCCGGGACAACTCCTACGAGCAGTACTTC.

The chain combines TRBV4-2 with TRBJ2-7; tentatively, D is TRBD2 (5 bases). Germline V gene lookup returns CDR1 LGHNA and CDR2 YNFKEQ. V was cut by 4 bases and J by 0 bases, with 13 bases left in between. The CDR3 contains 15 residues. CDR3 in amino acids: CASSLWNRDSYEQYF. The CDR3 DNA follows: TGTGCCAGCAGCCTCTGGAACCGGGACTCCTACGAGCAGTACTTC.

This chain connects TRBV9 to TRBJ1-2, with a possible D match to TRBD1 (5 bases). Germline-derived CDR1 and CDR2 are SGDLS and YYNGEE. This CDR3 region has 13 residues. V dropped 0 bases and J dropped 4 bases, with 7 bases sitting between them. The CDR3 spells CASSVDQGYGYTF. CDR3 DNA: TGTGCCAGCAGCGTAGATCAGGGCTATGGCTACACCTTC. The whole variable domain, remainder taken from reference TRBV9 and TRBJ1-2, is DSGVTQTPKHLITATGQRVTLRCSPRSGDLSVYWYQQSLDQGLQFLIQYYNGEERAKGNILERFSAQQFPDLHSELNLSSLELGDSALYFCASSVDQGYGYTFGSGTRLTVV.